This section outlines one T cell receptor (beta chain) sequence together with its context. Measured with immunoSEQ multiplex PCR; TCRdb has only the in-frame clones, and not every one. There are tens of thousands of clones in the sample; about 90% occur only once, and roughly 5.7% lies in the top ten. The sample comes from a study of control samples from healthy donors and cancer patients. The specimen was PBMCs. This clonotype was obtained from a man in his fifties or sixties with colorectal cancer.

The CDR3 DNA is TGTGCCAGACTAGCTCCGGTGGACGAGCAGTACTTC. This gives the protein CARLAPVDEQYF. The rearrangement uses TRBV5-3 and TRBJ2-7, with D possibly being TRBD2 (5 bases). TRBV5-3 is known as an ORF, though its function is uncertain. Trimming removed 7 bases at V and 5 bases at J, with 13 bases between. CDR3 length: 12 residues.